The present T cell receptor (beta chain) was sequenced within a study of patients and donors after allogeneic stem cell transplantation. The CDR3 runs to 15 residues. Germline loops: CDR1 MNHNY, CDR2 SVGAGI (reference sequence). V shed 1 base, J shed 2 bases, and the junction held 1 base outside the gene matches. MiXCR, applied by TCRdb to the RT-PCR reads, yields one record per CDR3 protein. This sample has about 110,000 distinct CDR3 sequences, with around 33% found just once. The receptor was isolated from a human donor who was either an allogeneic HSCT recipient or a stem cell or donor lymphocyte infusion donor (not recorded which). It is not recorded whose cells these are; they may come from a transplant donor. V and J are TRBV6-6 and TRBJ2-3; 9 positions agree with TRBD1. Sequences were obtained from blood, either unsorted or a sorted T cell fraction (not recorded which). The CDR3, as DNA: TGTGCCAGCAGTTACTGGGACAGGGCCACAGATACGCAGTATTTT. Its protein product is CASSYWDRATDTQYF.